Included here is one T cell receptor beta chain sequence, with context. Germline V CDR1 and CDR2: SGHAT, FQNNGV. V was shortened by 3 bases and J by 1 base, with 6 bases between the two germline ends. The CDR3 runs 13 residues. Generated by immunoSEQ multiplex PCR, the TCRdb table keeps only in-frame clones and is missing some. Of about 20,000 clones listed, 76% are singletons. These data are taken from a study of PD-1 blockade in classical Hodgkin lymphoma. The time point: cycle 4 day 1 (C4D1), after about 6 weeks of nivolumab. All trial patients relapsed after autologous stem cell transplantation. The source was peripheral blood mononuclear cells (PBMCs), collected before the fourth cycle of nivolumab. This sequence joins TRBV11-2 and TRBJ1-1; no clear D. The sequence was obtained from a human donor with classical Hodgkin lymphoma. The CDR3 bases are TGTGCCAGCAGCTTTCAAGAGAACACTGAAGCTTTCTTT. Its protein is CASSFQENTEAFF.